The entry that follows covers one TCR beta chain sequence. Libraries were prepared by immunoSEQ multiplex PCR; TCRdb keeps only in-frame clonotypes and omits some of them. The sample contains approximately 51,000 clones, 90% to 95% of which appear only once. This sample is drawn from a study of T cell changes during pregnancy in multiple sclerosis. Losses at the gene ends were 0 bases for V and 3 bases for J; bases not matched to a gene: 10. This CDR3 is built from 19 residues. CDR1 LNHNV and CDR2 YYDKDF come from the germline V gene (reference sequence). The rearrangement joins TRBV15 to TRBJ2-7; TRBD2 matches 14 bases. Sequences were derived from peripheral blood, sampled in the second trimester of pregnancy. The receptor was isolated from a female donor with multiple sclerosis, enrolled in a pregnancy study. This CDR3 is CATSRDVVRLAGGDYEQYF. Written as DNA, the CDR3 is TGTGCCACCAGCAGAGATGTAGTGAGACTAGCGGGAGGGGACTACGAGCAGTACTTC.